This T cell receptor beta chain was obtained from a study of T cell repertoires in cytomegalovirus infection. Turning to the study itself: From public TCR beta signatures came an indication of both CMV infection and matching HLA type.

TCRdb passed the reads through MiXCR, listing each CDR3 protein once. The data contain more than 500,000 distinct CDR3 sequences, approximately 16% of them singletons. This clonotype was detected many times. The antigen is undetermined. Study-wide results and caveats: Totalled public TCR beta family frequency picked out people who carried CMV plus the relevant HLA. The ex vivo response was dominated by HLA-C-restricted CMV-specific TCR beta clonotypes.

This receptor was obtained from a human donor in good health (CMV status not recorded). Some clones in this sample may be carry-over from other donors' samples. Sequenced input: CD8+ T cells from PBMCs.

CDR3: CASSLTGPGGYTF. For the CDR3, the DNA is TGTGCCAGCAGCTTAACGGGACCGGGTGGCTACACCTTC. The chain links TRBV7-8 to TRBJ1-2; TRBD1 is a possible D gene (5 bases). CDR1 is SGHVS and CDR2 is FQNEAQ in the germline V gene. The CDR3 totals 13 residues. Trimming removed 2 bases from V and 7 bases from J, with 11 bases in between.